The rows below give T cell receptor beta chains drawn from one sample of a study of Ad26.COV2.S vaccination and SARS-CoV-2 variants. Sequenced by immunoSEQ multiplex PCR; TCRdb stores in-frame clones only, minus some. The data show roughly 420,000 clones, 85% to 90% seen once. Specimen: peripheral blood, collected in a trial of Ad26.COV2.S vaccine versus placebo. The receptor set was obtained from a person between 18 and 65 years old who received the Ad26.COV2.S COVID-19 vaccine or a placebo. Both conserved end residues are part of each CDR3. D genes are given only for firm matches. Some rows mark clone size as missing; the rest say once, few, many or name a class of expanded clone.

CDR3 length: 15
V gene: TRBV9
D gene: -
clone size: -
J gene: TRBJ1-2
CDR3 DNA: TGTGCCAGCAGCGTTATAGACAACCAGCACTATGGCTACACCTTC
CDR3 protein: CASSVIDNQHYGYTF

CDR3 length: 14
V gene: TRBV29-1
D gene: TRBD2
clone size: -
J gene: TRBJ2-5
CDR3 DNA: TGCAGCGTCCCGAATAGCGGGAGAAGAGAGACCCAGTACTTC
CDR3 protein: CSVPNSGRRETQYF

CDR3 length: 17
V gene: TRBV7-9
D gene: -
clone size: -
J gene: TRBJ2-5
CDR3 DNA: TGTGCCAGCGTCCTCCGGGGGGGGACAGGGACTCAAGAGACCCAGTACTTC
CDR3 protein: CASVLRGGTGTQETQYF

CDR3 length: 16
V gene: TRBV7-2
D gene: TRBD1
clone size: -
J gene: TRBJ2-5
CDR3 DNA: TGTGCCAGCAGCCCATCCTCCGGGACAGGGCAAGAGACCCAGTACTTC
CDR3 protein: CASSPSSGTGQETQYF

CDR3 length: 12
V gene: TRBV7-8
D gene: -
clone size: -
J gene: TRBJ2-1
CDR3 DNA: TGTGCCAGCAGCTCCGACCGGGATGAGCAGTTCTTC
CDR3 protein: CASSSDRDEQFF

CDR3 length: 14
V gene: TRBV28
D gene: -
clone size: -
J gene: TRBJ1-1
CDR3 DNA: TGTGCCAGCACCTTAGGACGGGGCAACACTGAAGCTTTCTTT
CDR3 protein: CASTLGRGNTEAFF

CDR3 length: 16
V gene: TRBV4-3
D gene: -
clone size: -
J gene: TRBJ1-6
CDR3 DNA: TGCGCCAGCAGCCAACAGACAGCATGGGATAATTCACCCCTCCACTTT
CDR3 protein: CASSQQTAWDNSPLHF

CDR3 length: 13
V gene: TRBV9
D gene: -
clone size: -
J gene: TRBJ1-4
CDR3 DNA: TGTGCCAGCTCACTCGTACAGGGTGAAAAACTGTTTTTT
CDR3 protein: CASSLVQGEKLFF

CDR3 length: 15
V gene: TRBV21-1
D gene: -
clone size: -
J gene: TRBJ1-2
CDR3 DNA: TGTGCCAGCAGCAAAGCGTGCGACGATGGCTATGGCTACACCTTC
CDR3 protein: CASSKACDDGYGYTF

CDR3 length: 18
V gene: TRBV7-9
D gene: -
clone size: -
J gene: TRBJ1-1
CDR3 DNA: TGTGCCAGCAGCTTAGGGAGTGGGGTAGGACACTTGAACACTGAAGCTTTCTTT
CDR3 protein: CASSLGSGVGHLNTEAFF

CDR3 length: 11
V gene: TRBV6-6
D gene: -
clone size: -
J gene: TRBJ2-1
CDR3 DNA: TGTGCCAGTGTGAGGGACAATGAGCAGTTCTTC
CDR3 protein: CASVRDNEQFF

CDR3 length: 15
V gene: TRBV7-2
D gene: -
clone size: -
J gene: TRBJ1-2
CDR3 DNA: TGTGCCAGCAGCCGGGATTACACTGTCAACTATGGCTACACCTTC
CDR3 protein: CASSRDYTVNYGYTF

CDR3 length: 14
V gene: TRBV4-3
D gene: -
clone size: -
J gene: TRBJ1-3
CDR3 DNA: TGCGCCAGCAGCGGGGCCAACTCTGGAAACACCATATATTTT
CDR3 protein: CASSGANSGNTIYF

CDR3 length: 16
V gene: TRBV5-1
D gene: -
clone size: -
J gene: TRBJ2-5
CDR3 DNA: TGCGCCAGCAGCTTGGCCGTTGGGATGAGGATGCAGACCCAGTACTTC
CDR3 protein: CASSLAVGMRMQTQYF

CDR3 length: 15
V gene: TRBV5-4
D gene: -
clone size: -
J gene: TRBJ1-2
CDR3 DNA: TGTGCCAGCAGCCACCCCGGTCAGCCGAACTATGGCTACACCTTC
CDR3 protein: CASSHPGQPNYGYTF

CDR3 length: 14
V gene: TRBV7-2
D gene: -
clone size: -
J gene: TRBJ2-2
CDR3 DNA: TGTGCCAGCAGCCAGAACCAGGGGTGGGGGGAGCTGTTTTTT
CDR3 protein: CASSQNQGWGELFF

CDR3 length: 19
V gene: TRBV6-1
D gene: TRBD1
clone size: -
J gene: TRBJ1-2
CDR3 DNA: TGTGCCAGCAGTGAAGAGTTCGGGACAGGGGCGATTAGGGTTAGTGGCTACACCTTC
CDR3 protein: CASSEEFGTGAIRVSGYTF

CDR3 length: 15
V gene: TRBV5-1
D gene: -
clone size: -
J gene: TRBJ2-5
CDR3 DNA: TGCGCCAGCAGCTTGTCCCGGCCAGTCCAAGAGACCCAGTACTTC
CDR3 protein: CASSLSRPVQETQYF

CDR3 length: 14
V gene: TRBV5-1
D gene: -
clone size: -
J gene: TRBJ2-2
CDR3 DNA: TGCGCCAGCAGCCAACGGAGCGTCACCGGGGAGCTGTTTTTT
CDR3 protein: CASSQRSVTGELFF

CDR3 length: 13
V gene: TRBV5-1
D gene: -
clone size: -
J gene: TRBJ1-1
CDR3 DNA: TGCGCCAGCAGCTTGGAAGTCCGGACCGAAGCTTTCTTT
CDR3 protein: CASSLEVRTEAFF

CDR3 length: 14
V gene: TRBV5-1
D gene: -
clone size: few
J gene: TRBJ2-3
CDR3 DNA: TGCGCCAGCAGCGGGGGACCCCTCGGAGATACGCAGTATTTT
CDR3 protein: CASSGGPLGDTQYF

CDR3 length: 16
V gene: TRBV25-1
D gene: -
clone size: -
J gene: TRBJ2-1
CDR3 DNA: TGTGCCAGCAGTGAATTGGTAGGGCCCTTTTACAATGAGCAGTTCTTC
CDR3 protein: CASSELVGPFYNEQFF

CDR3 length: 16
V gene: TRBV21-1
D gene: -
clone size: -
J gene: TRBJ1-1
CDR3 DNA: TGTGCCAGCAGAACCCAGGGACAGGCTTTGGAAACTGAAGCTTTCTTT
CDR3 protein: CASRTQGQALETEAFF

CDR3 length: 11
V gene: TRBV5-4
D gene: -
clone size: -
J gene: TRBJ2-1
CDR3 DNA: TGTGCCAGCACGACGAGGAGCGGCGAGTTCTTC
CDR3 protein: CASTTRSGEFF

CDR3 length: 15
V gene: TRBV18
D gene: TRBD2
clone size: -
J gene: TRBJ2-1
CDR3 DNA: TGTGCCAGCTCATCCGGCGGGAGGGCCTTTGGAGAGCAGTTCTTC
CDR3 protein: CASSSGGRAFGEQFF

CDR3 length: 14
V gene: TRBV19
D gene: -
clone size: -
J gene: TRBJ2-5
CDR3 DNA: TGTGCCAGTAAGAGCCCGGGGGCGGGAGAGACCCAGTACTTC
CDR3 protein: CASKSPGAGETQYF

CDR3 length: 15
V gene: TRBV28
D gene: -
clone size: -
J gene: TRBJ1-2
CDR3 DNA: TGTGCCAGCACTTCTGGGGGCTCGAGGACCTATGGCTACACCTTC
CDR3 protein: CASTSGGSRTYGYTF

CDR3 length: 19
V gene: TRBV7-2
D gene: -
clone size: -
J gene: TRBJ2-1
CDR3 DNA: TGTGCCAGCAGCTTAGGGGGCCCTTTCGCCCGGGGGCTTTACAATGAGCAGTTCTTC
CDR3 protein: CASSLGGPFARGLYNEQFF

CDR3 length: 13
V gene: TRBV7-2
D gene: -
clone size: -
J gene: TRBJ1-5
CDR3 DNA: TGTGCCAGCAGCTTAGTGGGGGGTCAGCCCCAGCATTTT
CDR3 protein: CASSLVGGQPQHF